The clone carrying this TCR beta chain has more than one count but fewer than ten. Antigen specificity is unknown. Every participating donor contributed about 10 milliliters of peripheral blood through a draw. Each sample yielded at least 6 million isolated PBMCs. The source of the sample is a study of blood T cells in healthy people across ages. Study conclusions and caveats: A strong correlation was found between TCR beta diversity and the percentage of naive T cells. Estimates based on one million T cells were treated as lower bounds.

The use of a sample-barcoded 5' primer and a J-beta primer mix characterized a second PCR of roughly 6 to 11 cycles. TCRdb ran MiXCR on the 5' RACE reads and lists one entry per CDR3 protein. The table records fewer than 2,000,000 distinct CDR3 sequences, 30% to 40% of them present only once. Germline lookup yields CDR1 SGHVS and CDR2 FQNEAQ. The V and J ends lost 4 bases and 8 bases respectively, with 14 bases between them. CDR3 length equals 13 residues. This receptor was obtained from a human donor in good health. The chain carries TRBV7-8 and TRBJ1-2; D not resolved. Sequencing was done on a sample of blood. CDR3 in amino acids: CASSSLTHRGYTF. Written as DNA, the CDR3 is TGTGCCAGCAGCTCCCTCACGCACCGAGGCTACACCTTC. The full variable domain, completed using reference TRBV7-8 and TRBJ1-2, is GAGVSQSPRYKVAKRGQDVALRCDPISGHVSLFWYQQALGQGPEFLTYFQNEAQLDKSGLPSDRFFAERPEGSVSTLKIQRTQQEDSAVYLCASSSLTHRGYTFGSGTRLTVV.